These T cell receptor beta chains were read from a single sample in a study of cytomegalovirus exposure and HLA in healthy donors. Profiling relied on immunoSEQ multiplex PCR, and the TCRdb table lists in-frame clones only, not all of them. This table has approximately 170,000 clones, 85% appearing once. Material: PBMCs. These receptors all stem from a man aged 18 to 29 in good health and CMV-seropositive. Both conserved end residues are part of each CDR3. D genes are given only for firm matches. Clone size is given for some rows only: seen once, a few or many times, or a class if the clone is expanded.

abundance: .; d_gene: .; v_gene: TRBV6-1; j_gene: TRBJ1-1; CDR3aa: CASTIIWTANTEAFF; CDR3nt: TGTGCCAGCACCATCATTTGGACAGCGAACACTGAAGCTTTCTTT
abundance: .; d_gene: TRBD2; v_gene: TRBV27; j_gene: TRBJ2-2; CDR3aa: CASSLSGGGGTGELFF; CDR3nt: TGTGCCAGCAGTTTATCGGGCGGGGGGGGCACCGGGGAGCTGTTTTTT
abundance: .; d_gene: .; v_gene: TRBV5-1; j_gene: TRBJ2-5; CDR3aa: CASATGYQETQYF; CDR3nt: TGCGCCAGCGCAACAGGGTACCAAGAGACCCAGTACTTC
abundance: .; d_gene: TRBD1; v_gene: TRBV5-1; j_gene: TRBJ2-7; CDR3aa: CASSGGAGGASNEQYF; CDR3nt: TGCGCCAGCAGCGGCGGGGCAGGGGGCGCGAGCAACGAGCAGTACTTC
abundance: .; d_gene: .; v_gene: TRBV6-5; j_gene: TRBJ1-2; CDR3aa: CASSPVLGDYGYTF; CDR3nt: TGTGCCAGCAGTCCGGTCCTCGGTGACTATGGCTACACCTTC
abundance: .; d_gene: TRBD1; v_gene: TRBV6-4; j_gene: TRBJ1-1; CDR3aa: CASSIPGQVEAFF; CDR3nt: TGTGCCAGCAGTATTCCCGGACAGGTCGAAGCTTTCTTT
abundance: .; d_gene: .; v_gene: TRBV5-1; j_gene: TRBJ1-1; CDR3aa: CASSLGGSPGEDTEAFF; CDR3nt: TGCGCCAGCAGCTTGGGAGGGTCCCCAGGGGAAGACACTGAAGCTTTCTTT
abundance: once; d_gene: TRBD1; v_gene: TRBV6-5; j_gene: TRBJ1-1; CDR3aa: CASSSPTGPGGTEAFF; CDR3nt: TGTGCCAGCAGTTCCCCGACAGGGCCCGGTGGCACTGAAGCTTTCTTT
abundance: .; d_gene: .; v_gene: TRBV1; j_gene: TRBJ2-5; CDR3aa: CTSSRALQETQYF; CDR3nt: TGCACCAGCAGCCGAGCTCTACAAGAGACCCAGTACTTC
abundance: .; d_gene: TRBD1; v_gene: TRBV6-5; j_gene: TRBJ2-1; CDR3aa: CASSGTGEQFF; CDR3nt: TGTGCCAGCAGTGGGACAGGAGAGCAGTTCTTC
abundance: .; d_gene: .; v_gene: TRBV15; j_gene: TRBJ1-4; CDR3aa: CATSRDTDRRPLFF; CDR3nt: TGTGCCACCAGCAGAGATACCGACAGGAGGCCGCTGTTTTTT
abundance: .; d_gene: TRBD1; v_gene: TRBV6-5; j_gene: TRBJ2-3; CDR3aa: CASSSSGQGAGTQYF; CDR3nt: TGTGCCAGCAGTTCCTCGGGACAGGGGGCCGGTACGCAGTATTTT
abundance: .; d_gene: .; v_gene: TRBV28; j_gene: TRBJ1-1; CDR3aa: CATRETEAFF; CDR3nt: TGTGCCACCCGCGAGACTGAAGCTTTCTTT
abundance: .; d_gene: .; v_gene: TRBV9; j_gene: TRBJ1-2; CDR3aa: CASSRGGAGYGYTF; CDR3nt: TGTGCCAGCAGCAGGGGGGGCGCGGGCTATGGCTACACCTTC
abundance: once; d_gene: TRBD1; v_gene: TRBV29-1; j_gene: TRBJ1-1; CDR3aa: CSVQGARGSTEAFF; CDR3nt: TGCAGCGTCCAGGGGGCGAGGGGGAGCACTGAAGCTTTCTTT
abundance: .; d_gene: .; v_gene: TRBV7-8; j_gene: TRBJ2-5; CDR3aa: CASSSGGAMIETQYF; CDR3nt: TGTGCCAGCAGTTCTGGCGGGGCAATGATCGAGACCCAGTACTTC
abundance: .; d_gene: TRBD1; v_gene: TRBV6-5; j_gene: TRBJ2-1; CDR3aa: CASSRDRGIGEQFF; CDR3nt: TGTGCCAGTTCCCGGGACAGGGGGATCGGTGAGCAGTTCTTC
abundance: .; d_gene: TRBD1; v_gene: TRBV7-2; j_gene: TRBJ2-1; CDR3aa: CASSGGQGAIWNEQFF; CDR3nt: TGTGCCAGCAGCGGCGGACAGGGGGCTATATGGAATGAGCAGTTCTTC
abundance: .; d_gene: .; v_gene: TRBV28; j_gene: TRBJ1-2; CDR3aa: CASSPGHLYGYTF; CDR3nt: TGTGCCAGCAGTCCGGGACACCTCTATGGCTACACCTTC
abundance: .; d_gene: TRBD1; v_gene: TRBV2; j_gene: TRBJ2-7; CDR3aa: CASSPKGDRINEQYF; CDR3nt: TGTGCCAGCAGCCCAAAGGGGGACAGGATCAACGAGCAGTACTTC
abundance: .; d_gene: .; v_gene: TRBV10-3; j_gene: TRBJ2-7; CDR3aa: CATSNSGGAEQYF; CDR3nt: TGTGCCACTTCGAATAGCGGAGGGGCAGAGCAGTACTTC
abundance: .; d_gene: .; v_gene: TRBV28; j_gene: TRBJ1-2; CDR3aa: CASLTGGEENYGYTF; CDR3nt: TGTGCCAGCCTAACCGGGGGGGAAGAAAACTATGGCTACACCTTC
abundance: once; d_gene: TRBD2; v_gene: TRBV2; j_gene: TRBJ2-1; CDR3aa: CASTSFGTSGNVDNEQFF; CDR3nt: TGTGCCAGCACCTCCTTCGGGACTAGCGGGAATGTGGACAATGAGCAGTTCTTC
abundance: .; d_gene: TRBD2; v_gene: TRBV4-1; j_gene: TRBJ2-7; CDR3aa: CASSQGFSGAYEQYF; CDR3nt: TGCGCCAGCAGCCAAGGCTTCAGCGGGGCGTACGAGCAGTACTTC
abundance: .; d_gene: .; v_gene: TRBV7-6; j_gene: TRBJ2-5; CDR3aa: CASSLQETQYF; CDR3nt: TGTGCCAGCAGCCTGCAAGAGACCCAGTACTTC
abundance: .; d_gene: TRBD1; v_gene: TRBV4-2; j_gene: TRBJ1-2; CDR3aa: CASSQGDSRYGYTF; CDR3nt: TGTGCCAGCAGCCAAGGGGACAGCCGATATGGCTACACCTTC
abundance: .; d_gene: .; v_gene: TRBV5-6; j_gene: TRBJ2-1; CDR3aa: CASSSIAVSYNEQFF; CDR3nt: TGTGCCAGCAGCTCTATAGCGGTCTCCTACAATGAGCAGTTCTTC
abundance: .; d_gene: .; v_gene: TRBV7-9; j_gene: TRBJ2-3; CDR3aa: CASSRMEDTQYF; CDR3nt: TGTGCCAGCAGTAGGATGGAGGATACGCAGTATTTT
abundance: .; d_gene: .; v_gene: TRBV21-1; j_gene: TRBJ1-1; CDR3aa: CASTDLQGMNTEAFF; CDR3nt: TGTGCCAGCACGGATCTACAGGGAATGAACACTGAAGCTTTCTTT
abundance: few; d_gene: .; v_gene: TRBV30; j_gene: TRBJ2-3; CDR3aa: CAWKRGSETDTQYF; CDR3nt: TGTGCCTGGAAAAGGGGGTCCGAGACAGATACGCAGTATTTT
abundance: .; d_gene: .; v_gene: TRBV28; j_gene: TRBJ2-7; CDR3aa: CASSSGHFPYEQYF; CDR3nt: TGTGCCAGCAGTTCAGGTCATTTTCCCTACGAGCAGTACTTC
abundance: .; d_gene: TRBD2; v_gene: TRBV2; j_gene: TRBJ2-3; CDR3aa: CASSVVAGGTDTQYF; CDR3nt: TGTGCCAGCAGTGTAGTAGCGGGGGGCACAGATACGCAGTATTTT
abundance: once; d_gene: .; v_gene: TRBV28; j_gene: TRBJ2-4; CDR3aa: CASSFRGKNIQYF; CDR3nt: TGTGCCAGCAGTTTTCGAGGGAAAAACATTCAGTACTTC
abundance: once; d_gene: .; v_gene: TRBV7-9; j_gene: TRBJ2-3; CDR3aa: CATDTQSTDTQYF; CDR3nt: TGTGCCACCGACACGCAAAGCACAGATACGCAGTATTTT
abundance: .; d_gene: TRBD1; v_gene: TRBV7-9; j_gene: TRBJ2-7; CDR3aa: CASSSTGTVEDEQYF; CDR3nt: TGTGCCAGCAGCTCAACCGGGACAGTAGAGGACGAGCAGTACTTC
abundance: .; d_gene: TRBD2; v_gene: TRBV4-1; j_gene: TRBJ2-3; CDR3aa: CASSPRWGTSGRDTDTQYF; CDR3nt: TGCGCCAGCAGCCCCCGATGGGGGACTAGCGGGAGGGACACAGATACGCAGTATTTT
abundance: .; d_gene: .; v_gene: TRBV6-5; j_gene: TRBJ2-2; CDR3aa: CASRLAANTGELFF; CDR3nt: TGTGCCAGCAGACTAGCAGCGAACACCGGGGAGCTGTTTTTT
abundance: .; d_gene: TRBD1; v_gene: TRBV7-8; j_gene: TRBJ1-5; CDR3aa: CASSPSRGPGPQHF; CDR3nt: TGTGCCAGCAGCCCGAGCAGGGGGCCGGGGCCCCAGCATTTT
abundance: .; d_gene: TRBD1; v_gene: TRBV6-5; j_gene: TRBJ2-7; CDR3aa: CASSYTDRVSFNEQYF; CDR3nt: TGTGCCAGCAGTTACACTGACAGGGTCAGTTTTAACGAGCAGTACTTC
abundance: .; d_gene: .; v_gene: TRBV27; j_gene: TRBJ1-5; CDR3aa: CASIRTEASQPQHF; CDR3nt: TGTGCCAGCATCCGGACAGAAGCAAGTCAGCCCCAGCATTTT
abundance: once; d_gene: .; v_gene: TRBV7-9; j_gene: TRBJ1-1; CDR3aa: CASSPAQGLNTEAFF; CDR3nt: TGTGCCAGCAGCCCCGCCCAGGGATTGAACACTGAAGCTTTCTTT
abundance: .; d_gene: .; v_gene: TRBV19; j_gene: TRBJ1-5; CDR3aa: CASSIATGNQPQHF; CDR3nt: TGTGCCAGTAGTATAGCAACAGGGAATCAGCCCCAGCATTTT
abundance: few; d_gene: TRBD1; v_gene: TRBV6-5; j_gene: TRBJ1-2; CDR3aa: CASRDRVGYGYTF; CDR3nt: TGTGCCAGCAGGGACAGGGTGGGCTATGGCTACACCTTC
abundance: .; d_gene: TRBD1; v_gene: TRBV5-4; j_gene: TRBJ1-4; CDR3aa: CASSTDRESNEKLFF; CDR3nt: TGTGCCAGCAGCACCGACAGGGAGTCCAATGAAAAACTGTTTTTT
abundance: .; d_gene: TRBD1; v_gene: TRBV7-8; j_gene: TRBJ1-5; CDR3aa: CASSSTGGSGQPQHF; CDR3nt: TGTGCCAGCAGCTCGACAGGGGGCTCGGGTCAGCCCCAGCATTTT
abundance: .; d_gene: .; v_gene: TRBV7-9; j_gene: TRBJ2-3; CDR3aa: CASSLSLPPTDTQYF; CDR3nt: TGTGCCAGCAGCTTATCCCTACCCCCCACAGATACGCAGTATTTT
abundance: .; d_gene: .; v_gene: TRBV15; j_gene: TRBJ1-3; CDR3aa: CATSRRIWQGSSGNTIYF; CDR3nt: TGTGCCACCAGCAGACGAATCTGGCAGGGGAGCTCTGGAAACACCATATATTTT
abundance: .; d_gene: TRBD1; v_gene: TRBV6-6; j_gene: TRBJ2-5; CDR3aa: CASSPPGQIETQYF; CDR3nt: TGTGCCAGCAGTCCGCCGGGACAGATAGAGACCCAGTACTTC
abundance: .; d_gene: .; v_gene: TRBV15; j_gene: TRBJ2-3; CDR3aa: CATSRDASATDTQYF; CDR3nt: TGTGCCACCAGCAGAGACGCTAGCGCTACAGATACGCAGTATTTT
abundance: .; d_gene: .; v_gene: TRBV11-3; j_gene: TRBJ2-7; CDR3aa: CASSLSNEQYF; CDR3nt: TGTGCCAGCAGTTTGAGCAACGAGCAGTACTTC
abundance: once; d_gene: .; v_gene: TRBV2; j_gene: TRBJ2-6; CDR3aa: CASSADRSSGANVLTF; CDR3nt: TGTGCCAGCAGTGCGGACAGAAGCTCTGGGGCCAACGTCCTGACTTTC
abundance: .; d_gene: TRBD2; v_gene: TRBV27; j_gene: TRBJ2-1; CDR3aa: CASTRLAGGLDEQFF; CDR3nt: TGTGCCAGCACCAGACTAGCGGGAGGTCTGGATGAGCAGTTCTTC
abundance: few; d_gene: .; v_gene: TRBV18; j_gene: TRBJ2-7; CDR3aa: CASSTSPYEQYF; CDR3nt: TGTGCCAGCTCCACGAGCCCATACGAGCAGTACTTC
abundance: .; d_gene: .; v_gene: TRBV28; j_gene: TRBJ1-2; CDR3aa: CAGGAANDNYGYTF; CDR3nt: TGTGCCGGGGGGGCGGCGAACGATAACTATGGCTACACCTTC
abundance: once; d_gene: .; v_gene: TRBV28; j_gene: TRBJ2-1; CDR3aa: CASTLRGNEQFF; CDR3nt: TGTGCCAGCACCTTAAGGGGCAATGAGCAGTTCTTC
abundance: .; d_gene: .; v_gene: TRBV4-2; j_gene: TRBJ1-1; CDR3aa: CASSQVQKNTEAFF; CDR3nt: TGTGCCAGCAGCCAAGTCCAGAAGAACACTGAAGCTTTCTTT
abundance: .; d_gene: .; v_gene: TRBV4-1; j_gene: TRBJ2-1; CDR3aa: CASSQAPGNEQFF; CDR3nt: TGCGCCAGCAGCCAAGCCCCGGGAAATGAGCAGTTCTTC
abundance: .; d_gene: TRBD2; v_gene: TRBV6-1; j_gene: TRBJ2-1; CDR3aa: CASRGLADNEQFF; CDR3nt: TGTGCCAGCAGGGGACTAGCGGACAATGAGCAGTTCTTC
abundance: .; d_gene: TRBD2; v_gene: TRBV28; j_gene: TRBJ2-7; CDR3aa: CASSLSPTSGPNEQYF; CDR3nt: TGTGCCAGCAGTTTATCCCCGACTAGCGGTCCGAATGAGCAGTACTTC
abundance: .; d_gene: TRBD2; v_gene: TRBV7-3; j_gene: TRBJ2-3; CDR3aa: CASSVSGGRTDTQYF; CDR3nt: TGTGCCAGCAGCGTAAGCGGGGGGCGCACAGATACGCAGTATTTT